This paragraph covers one T cell receptor (beta chain) sequence. This record comes from a study of blood T cell repertoires in COVID-19. Study context: Samples representing acute and convalescent COVID-19 were sourced from the United States, Italy and Spain.

In the source study's methods: Nucleated cell counts were estimated from reference gene primer amplification. Assay used: immunoSEQ multiplex PCR; TCRdb lists only in-frame clones, some missing. V, J and clone size are those of that table, while D and trimming were read from the DNA. This sample has 170,000 or so clones; 80% to 90% occur once, and the top ten carry 8% to 10%. The CDR3 runs 14 residues. Trimming left V 2 bases short and J 2 bases short, with 9 bases between. Per the germline V gene, CDR1 is LGHDT and CDR2 is YNNKEL (reference sequence). Material for sequencing was peripheral blood. This chain links TRBV3-1 (or the pseudogene TRBV3-2) with TRBJ1-2; maybe TRBD1 (5 bases). This sequence originates from a man over 45 with active or convalescent COVID-19. The CDR3 DNA reads as TGTGCCAGCAGCCAAATCGGGGGGAACTATGGCTACACCTTC. Translated: CASSQIGGNYGYTF.